This T cell receptor beta chain came from a study of OX40 agonist ivuxolimab in advanced cancers. Only in-frame clones appear in the TCRdb table, and some are missing; sequencing was by immunoSEQ multiplex PCR. The sample carries about 52,000 clones, about 86% recorded once. V lost 2 bases, J lost 1 base, and 9 bases lay in between. Germline values: CDR1 SGHRS, CDR2 YFSETQ. This CDR3 is 14 amino acids long. This receptor was taken from an adult with an advanced solid tumor such as melanoma, head and neck, liver or kidney cancer. J is TRBJ1-2 and V is TRBV5-1; D gene uncertain. This specimen was CD4+ or CD8+ T cells sorted from blood, taken in a trial of the OX40 agonist ivuxolimab. In DNA form, the CDR3 reads TGCGCCAGCAGCTTTAGAGACATTAACTATGGCTACACCTTC. This encodes CASSFRDINYGYTF.